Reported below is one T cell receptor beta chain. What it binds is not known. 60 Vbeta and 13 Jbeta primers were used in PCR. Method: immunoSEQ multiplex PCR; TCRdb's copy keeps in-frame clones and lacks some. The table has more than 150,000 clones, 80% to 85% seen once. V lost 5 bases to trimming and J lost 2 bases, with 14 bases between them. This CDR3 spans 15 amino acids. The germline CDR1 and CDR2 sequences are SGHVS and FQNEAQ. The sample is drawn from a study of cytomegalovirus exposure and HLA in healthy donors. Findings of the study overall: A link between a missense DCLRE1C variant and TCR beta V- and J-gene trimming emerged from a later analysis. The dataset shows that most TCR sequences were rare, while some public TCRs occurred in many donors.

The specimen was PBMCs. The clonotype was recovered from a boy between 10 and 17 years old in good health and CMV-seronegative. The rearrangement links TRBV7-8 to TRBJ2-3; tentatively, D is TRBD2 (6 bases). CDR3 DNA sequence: TGTGCCAGCAGCCCAACGGGACTTCTCACAGATACGCAGTATTTT. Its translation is CASSPTGLLTDTQYF.